The TCR beta chain under discussion was sequenced for a study of OX40 agonist ivuxolimab in advanced cancers. Points from the study as a whole: Those patients achieving a partial response at 0.1-3.0 mg/kg showed among the lowest clonal expansion. The CD4+ and CD8+ T cells in the blood had expanded clonally by week 6 at 0.1 to 3.0 mg/kg. On average, a greater number of expanded clones characterised CD8+ T cells relative to CD4+.

Repertoires were generated with immunoSEQ multiplex PCR, while TCRdb's copy carries only in-frame clones and drops some. The sample has 60,000 to 85,000 clones; roughly nine tenths are singletons. Sampled blood was obtained at baseline, cycle 4 day 1, and cycle 7 day 1. To note about this clone: Its antigen remains unknown.

This CDR3 spans 15 amino acids. Germline V lookup: CDR1 LNHNV, CDR2 YYDKDF (reference sequence). The chain links TRBV15 to TRBJ2-5; no clear D gene. The J call is uncertain, as TRBJ2-7 better fits the DNA end. The TCR sequence derives from an adult with an advanced solid tumor such as melanoma, head and neck, liver or kidney cancer. Sequenced material: CD4+ or CD8+ T cells sorted from blood, taken in a trial of the OX40 agonist ivuxolimab. The DNA for the CDR3 is TGTGCCACCAGCAGAGATCGGGCTAGTTTCTACGAGCAGTACTTC. This sequence encodes CATSRDRASFYEQYF.